Listed here are 14 T cell receptor beta chains from one sample, sequenced in a study of vaccination effects on CD4 cells after COVID-19. Repertoires were generated with immunoSEQ multiplex PCR, while TCRdb's copy carries only in-frame clones and drops some. The data contain 30,000 to 40,000 clones, 73% of them singletons. Sequencing was preceded by expansion of antigen-specific CD4+ T cells with viral peptide pools in the ViraFEST assay. Culture proceeded for roughly ten days, and CD4+ T cells were then isolated. All vaccine recipients tested negative for nucleocapsid antibodies and had never contracted SARS-CoV-2 infection. For these receptors, no antigen is known. Sequenced here: CD4+ T cells from PBMCs cultured with HCoV-OC43 spike peptides, sampled before COVID-19 vaccination. Subset: HCoV-OC43 spike overlapping peptide pool stimulation. The receptors were gathered from a human donor who received a COVID-19 vaccine.

The chain recombines TRBV11-3 with TRBJ2-1, with 8 positions matching TRBD1. CDR1 and CDR2 (germline): SGHNT, YENEEA. This CDR3 is 13 amino acids long. Germline trimming cut 5 bases from V and 9 bases from J; bases unmatched to any gene: 6. The CDR3 loop reads CASSPTGAVEQFF. CDR3 in DNA: TGTGCCAGCAGCCCGACAGGGGCTGTTGAGCAGTTCTTC. Looking up the rest from reference TRBV11-3 and TRBJ2-1 gives the full variable domain: EAGVVQSPRYKIIEKKQPVAFWCNPISGHNTLYWYLQNLGQGPELLIRYENEEAVDDSQLPKDRFSAERLKGVDSTLKIQPAELGDSAVYLCASSPTGAVEQFFGPGTRLTVL.

The chain couples TRBV19 to TRBJ1-5; D is uncertain. This CDR3 spans 17 amino acids. CDR1 and CDR2 from the germline V gene are LNHDA and SQIVND (reference sequence). Trimming removed 3 bases at V and 7 bases at J, with 22 bases between. CDR3 nucleotide sequence: TGTGCCAGTAGTATCCCAAGGCGCGGAACTAGGGAGCAGCCCCAGCATTTT. Amino acids: CASSIPRRGTREQPQHF.

This clone has a handful of counts. V and J are TRBV3-1 (or the pseudogene TRBV3-2) and TRBJ2-2, with TRBD1 as a possible D gene (6 bases). CDR3 length: 18 residues. V was cut by 2 bases and J by 0 bases, with 16 bases left in between. CDR1 and CDR2 (germline): LGHDT, YNNKEL (reference sequence). CDR3 sequence (DNA): TGTGCCAGCAGCCAAACAGGGCTATACGATACGAACACCGGGGAGCTGTTTTTT. Translation: CASSQTGLYDTNTGELFF.

Only a few counts were recorded for this clone. J is TRBJ1-2 and V is TRBV30; D not certain. Germline V gives CDR1 GTSNPN, CDR2 SVGIG (reference sequence). The length of the CDR3 is 10 residues. Trimming removed 6 bases at V and 2 bases at J, with 4 bases between. CDR3 loop: CACQNYGYTF. The CDR3, as DNA: TGTGCCTGTCAAAACTATGGCTACACCTTC.

The chain joins TRBV7-2 to TRBJ2-5; the D is unclear. V lost 5 bases, J lost 5 bases, and 12 bases lay in between. Germline V lookup: CDR1 SGHTA, CDR2 FQGNSA. The CDR3 extends over 13 amino acids. The CDR3 region has the DNA TGTGCCAGCAGCCCCGGGCTATTGGAGACCCAGTACTTC. Residues: CASSPGLLETQYF.

This clone was detected a few times. CDR3 protein: CASSLGLAGDVDTQYF. CDR3 sequence (DNA): TGTGCCAGCAGCCTTGGACTAGCGGGAGATGTAGATACGCAGTATTTT. The rearrangement links TRBV4-2 to TRBJ2-3; 13 bases agree with TRBD2. Unmatched junction bases numbered 6, after V lost 4 bases and J lost 5 bases. This CDR3 is 16 amino acids long. Germline CDR1 and CDR2: LGHNA and YNFKEQ.

Only a few counts were recorded for this clone. The genes are TRBV28 and TRBJ2-2, with 7 bases matching TRBD2. Unmatched junction bases numbered 10, after V lost 7 bases and J lost 5 bases. This CDR3 region has 15 residues. CDR1 and CDR2 from the germline V gene are MDHEN and SYDVKM. As DNA, the CDR3 is TGTGCCAGCACCCAAGCGGGAATCGGTACCGGGGAGCTGTTTTTT. Its translation is CASTQAGIGTGELFF.

V gene TRBV5-8 combines with J gene TRBJ2-1; 13 bases map to TRBD2. J was trimmed by 1 base and V by 4 bases; bases with no gene match: 2. The CDR3 loop spans 16 amino acids. CDR1 and CDR2 from the germline V gene are SGHTS and YDEGEE. The CDR3 DNA reads TGTGCCAGCAGCGCGGGACTAGCGGGATCCTACAATGAGCAGTTCTTC. It codes for CASSAGLAGSYNEQFF.

The rearrangement uses TRBV12-3 or TRBV12-4 and TRBJ2-5, with D possibly matching TRBD1 (5 bases). The germline V and J ends were trimmed by 0 bases and 3 bases, with 5 bases remaining between them. The CDR3 length is 13 residues. CDR3 sequence: CASSLAREETQYF. The CDR3 nucleotides are TGTGCCAGCAGTTTAGCCAGGGAAGAGACCCAGTACTTC.

This clone came up once. V gene TRBV14 combines with J gene TRBJ2-1, with 9 positions matching TRBD1. Trimming took 5 bases from V and 3 from J; bases not matched to a gene: 8. The CDR3 is made up of 16 amino acids. Germline V lookup: CDR1 SGHDN, CDR2 FVKESK. The CDR3: CASSIPGQGIYNEQFF. CDR3 in DNA: TGTGCCAGCAGCATTCCGGGACAGGGAATCTACAATGAGCAGTTCTTC.

The genes are TRBV3-1 (or the pseudogene TRBV3-2) and TRBJ2-5; possible D gene TRBD1, 6 bases. Trimming removed 1 base at V and 5 bases at J, with 8 bases between. This CDR3 is 13 amino acids long. Germline CDR1 reads LGHDT; CDR2 reads YNNKEL (reference sequence). For the CDR3, the DNA is TGTGCCAGCAGCCAAGCAGGGGTCGAGACCCAGTACTTC. Its protein is CASSQAGVETQYF.

This clone appeared many times. V and J are TRBV24-1 and TRBJ2-1; 9 positions match TRBD2. The junction had 6 bases not matched to a gene; V was cut back by 3 bases and J by 7 bases. Germline V lookup: CDR1 KGHDR, CDR2 SFDVKD. The CDR3 runs to 15 residues. CDR3 amino acids: CATSDPSGNANEQFF. The CDR3 DNA reads as TGTGCCACCAGTGATCCTAGCGGGAATGCGAATGAGCAGTTCTTC.

The chain recombines TRBV14 with TRBJ2-3; tentatively, D is TRBD1 (6 bases). The V gene's germline CDR1 is SGHDN and CDR2 FVKESK. This CDR3 contains 14 residues. Trimming took 4 bases from V and 2 from J, leaving 10 bases between them. The DNA of the CDR3 is TGTGCCAGCAGCCCGGACAGTTACACAGATACGCAGTATTTT. It encodes CASSPDSYTDTQYF.

This clone was detected a few times. The rearrangement links TRBV3-1 (or the pseudogene TRBV3-2) to TRBJ1-6; D is ambiguous. The V gene lost 0 bases and the J gene lost 6 bases, with 6 bases spanning the gap. Germline lookup yields CDR1 LGHDT and CDR2 YNNKEL (reference sequence). The CDR3 extends over 14 amino acids. DNA for the CDR3: TGTGCCAGCAGCCAAGAGCCAGGTAATTCACCCCTCCACTTT. Translation: CASSQEPGNSPLHF.